Listed below are T cell receptor beta chains from one sample, sequenced in a study of blood T cell repertoires in COVID-19. TCRdb's copy holds only in-frame clones and misses some; the assay was immunoSEQ multiplex PCR. Found here are about 290,000 clones, around 92% of them singletons; the top ten hold around 10%. Source material: peripheral blood. Receptors originate from a woman in her 30s with COVID-19, enrolled during active disease. CDR3s include the opening cysteine and the closing phenylalanine or tryptophan. The D gene is left open where the match is weak. A row's size may be missing; if present it is once, few, many or a size class.

j_call d_call clone_size v_call cdr3_aa cdr3_nt
TRBJ1-1 TRBD1 - TRBV7-6 CASSQQGVTEAFF TGTGCCAGCAGCCAACAGGGGGTCACTGAAGCTTTCTTT
TRBJ2-5 - - TRBV11-2 CASSLDEWIGGQYF TGTGCCAGCAGCTTAGACGAGTGGATAGGGGGCCAGTACTTC
TRBJ1-2 TRBD1 - TRBV6-5 CASSSGQGSNYGYTF TGTGCCAGCAGTTCCGGACAGGGATCTAACTATGGCTACACCTTC
TRBJ1-6 TRBD1 once TRBV9 CASSVRTGEGSPLHF TGTGCCAGCAGCGTCCGGACAGGGGAAGGTTCACCCCTCCACTTT
TRBJ1-1 TRBD1 - TRBV5-1 CASSRTGGRTEAFF TGCGCCAGCAGCAGGACAGGGGGTCGGACTGAAGCTTTCTTT
TRBJ2-7 - - TRBV5-1 CASSLAVNYEQYF TGCGCCAGCAGCTTGGCGGTAAACTACGAGCAGTACTTC
TRBJ1-1 TRBD1 once TRBV29-1 CSVERQGAQPTEAFF TGCAGCGTTGAAAGACAGGGGGCGCAGCCCACTGAAGCTTTCTTT
TRBJ1-2 TRBD1 - TRBV19 CASSTRRTGRLRDYGYTF TGTGCCAGTAGTACCCGTAGGACAGGGCGGCTGCGGGACTATGGCTACACCTTC
TRBJ1-1 TRBD1 - TRBV19 CASSSGWTGRRTTEAFF TGTGCCAGTAGTTCCGGATGGACAGGGCGAAGAACCACTGAAGCTTTCTTT
TRBJ1-6 TRBD1 - TRBV11-2 CASSLGHDRGRAALHF TGTGCCAGCAGCCTAGGTCATGACAGGGGGCGAGCGGCCCTCCACTTT
TRBJ2-7 - - TRBV5-1 CASSPVGGTPYEQYF TGCGCCAGCAGCCCCGTTGGGGGGACCCCCTACGAGCAGTACTTC
TRBJ2-7 TRBD1 - TRBV6-5 CASRGGQGGYEQYF TGTGCCAGCAGGGGAGGACAGGGAGGCTACGAGCAGTACTTC
TRBJ2-5 TRBD2 - TRBV6-1 CASSERFTSGGPRETQYF TGTGCCAGCAGTGAAAGGTTCACTAGCGGGGGCCCCCGGGAGACCCAGTACTTC
TRBJ1-2 - - TRBV11-2 CASSPRTEGYGYTF TGTGCCAGCAGCCCCCGGACGGAGGGCTATGGCTACACCTTC
TRBJ1-1 - - TRBV10-1 CASSETPRGNTEAFF TGCGCCAGCAGTGAGACTCCGCGGGGGAACACTGAAGCTTTCTTT
TRBJ2-3 TRBD2 once TRBV7-2 CASSLGAGTSGGARDTQYF TGTGCCAGCAGCTTAGGAGCGGGGACTAGCGGGGGGGCGAGGGATACGCAGTATTTT
TRBJ2-6 TRBD2 once TRBV30 CAWKIRLAGGSGANVLTF TGTGCCTGGAAGATAAGACTAGCGGGGGGCTCTGGGGCCAACGTCCTGACTTTC
TRBJ1-2 TRBD1 - TRBV10-1 CASSGRQGGGYTF TGCGCCAGCAGTGGACGACAGGGCGGCGGCTACACCTTC
TRBJ1-6 TRBD1 once TRBV18 CASSERTGWDSPLHF TGTGCCAGCTCGGAAAGGACAGGCTGGGATTCACCCCTCCACTTT
TRBJ2-2 TRBD2 - TRBV13 CASSLGGLAGNTGELFF TGTGCCAGCAGCTTAGGCGGACTAGCGGGGAACACCGGGGAGCTGTTTTTT
TRBJ1-1 - - TRBV5-1 CASSVTGWNTEAFF TGCGCCAGCAGCGTGACAGGATGGAACACTGAAGCTTTCTTT
TRBJ2-7 - once TRBV27 CASSSGSFEQYF TGTGCCAGCAGTTCCGGGAGTTTCGAGCAGTACTTC